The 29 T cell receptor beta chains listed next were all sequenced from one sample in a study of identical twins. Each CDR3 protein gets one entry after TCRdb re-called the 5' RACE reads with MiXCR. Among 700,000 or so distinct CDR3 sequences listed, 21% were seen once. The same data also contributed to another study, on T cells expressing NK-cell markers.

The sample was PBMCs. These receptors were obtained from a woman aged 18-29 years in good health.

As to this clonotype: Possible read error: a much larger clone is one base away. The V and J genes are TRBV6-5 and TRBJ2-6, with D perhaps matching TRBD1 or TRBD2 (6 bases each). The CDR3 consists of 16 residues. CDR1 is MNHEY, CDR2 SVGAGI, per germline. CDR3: CASSYSPGSGASVLTF. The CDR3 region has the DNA TGTGCCAGCAGTTACTCGCCGGGTTCGGGGGCCAGCGTCCTGACTTTC.

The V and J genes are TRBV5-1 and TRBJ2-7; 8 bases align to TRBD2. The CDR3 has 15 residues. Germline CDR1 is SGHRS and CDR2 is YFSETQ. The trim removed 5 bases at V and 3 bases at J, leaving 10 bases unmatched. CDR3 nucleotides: TGCGCCAGCAGGCCATTCCCGGGACTAGGCTACGAGCAGTACTTC. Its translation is CASRPFPGLGYEQYF.

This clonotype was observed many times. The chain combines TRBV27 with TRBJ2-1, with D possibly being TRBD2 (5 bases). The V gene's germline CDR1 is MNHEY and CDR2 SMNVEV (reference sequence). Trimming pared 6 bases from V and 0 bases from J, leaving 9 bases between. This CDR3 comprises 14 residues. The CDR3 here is CASSLTSSYNEQFF. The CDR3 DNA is TGTGCCAGCAGCCTTACTAGCTCCTACAATGAGCAGTTCTTC.

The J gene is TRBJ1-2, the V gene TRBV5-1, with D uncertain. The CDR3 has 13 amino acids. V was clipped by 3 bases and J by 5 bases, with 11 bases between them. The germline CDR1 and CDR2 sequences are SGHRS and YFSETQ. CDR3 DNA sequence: TGCGCCAGCAGCTACGACCGATCATATGGCTACACCTTC. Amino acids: CASSYDRSYGYTF.

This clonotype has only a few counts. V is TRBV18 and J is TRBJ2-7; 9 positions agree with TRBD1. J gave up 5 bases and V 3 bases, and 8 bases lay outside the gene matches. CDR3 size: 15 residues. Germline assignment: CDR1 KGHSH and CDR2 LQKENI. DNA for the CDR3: TGTGCCAGCTCACCGAGGACAGGGGACGGCCACGAGCAGTACTTC. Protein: CASSPRTGDGHEQYF.

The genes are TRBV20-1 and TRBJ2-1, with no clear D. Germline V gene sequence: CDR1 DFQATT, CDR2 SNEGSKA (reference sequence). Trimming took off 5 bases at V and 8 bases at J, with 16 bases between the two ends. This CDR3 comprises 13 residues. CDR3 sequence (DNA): TGCAGTGCTCCCAAGACATTTGGGGATGAGCAGTTCTTC. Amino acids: CSAPKTFGDEQFF.

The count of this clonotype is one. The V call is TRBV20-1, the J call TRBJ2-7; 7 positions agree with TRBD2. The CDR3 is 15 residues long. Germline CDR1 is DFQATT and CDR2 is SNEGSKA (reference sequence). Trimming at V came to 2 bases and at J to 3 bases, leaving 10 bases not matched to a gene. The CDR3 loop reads CSARSLSGNIYEQYF. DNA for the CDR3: TGCAGTGCTAGATCCTTGAGCGGGAATATCTACGAGCAGTACTTC.

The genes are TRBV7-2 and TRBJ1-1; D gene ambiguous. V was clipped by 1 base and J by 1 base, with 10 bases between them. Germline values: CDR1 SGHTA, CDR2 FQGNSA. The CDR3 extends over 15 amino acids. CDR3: CASSLVGNTNTEAFF. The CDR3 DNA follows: TGTGCCAGCAGCTTAGTGGGCAATACGAACACTGAAGCTTTCTTT.

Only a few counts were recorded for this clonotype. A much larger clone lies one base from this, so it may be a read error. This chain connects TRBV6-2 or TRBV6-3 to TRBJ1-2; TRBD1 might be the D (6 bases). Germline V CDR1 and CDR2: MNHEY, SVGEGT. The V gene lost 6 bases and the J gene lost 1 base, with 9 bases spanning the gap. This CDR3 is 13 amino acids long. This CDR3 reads CASRRTDNYGYTF. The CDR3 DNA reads TGTGCCAGCAGGCGGACAGATAACTATGGCTACACCTTC.

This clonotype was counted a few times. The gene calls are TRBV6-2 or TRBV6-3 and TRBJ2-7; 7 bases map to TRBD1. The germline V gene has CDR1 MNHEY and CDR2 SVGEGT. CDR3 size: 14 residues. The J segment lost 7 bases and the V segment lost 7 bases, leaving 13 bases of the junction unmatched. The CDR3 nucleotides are TGTGCCAGCATCCCCGGGGACAGAGTTTTGGAGCAGTACTTC. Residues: CASIPGDRVLEQYF.

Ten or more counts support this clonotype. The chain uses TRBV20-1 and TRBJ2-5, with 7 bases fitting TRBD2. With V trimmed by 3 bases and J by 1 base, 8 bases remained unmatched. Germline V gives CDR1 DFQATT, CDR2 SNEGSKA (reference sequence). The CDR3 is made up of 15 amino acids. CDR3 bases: TGCAGTGCTAGTTCCATGGGAGGGGCCCAAGAGACCCAGTACTTC. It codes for CSASSMGGAQETQYF.

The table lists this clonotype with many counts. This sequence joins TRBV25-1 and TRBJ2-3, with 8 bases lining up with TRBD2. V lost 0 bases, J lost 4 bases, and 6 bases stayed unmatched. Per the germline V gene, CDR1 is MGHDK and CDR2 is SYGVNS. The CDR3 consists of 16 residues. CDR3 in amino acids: CASSEYERGRSDTQYF. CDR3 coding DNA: TGTGCCAGCAGTGAATATGAGCGGGGGAGGTCAGATACGCAGTATTTT.

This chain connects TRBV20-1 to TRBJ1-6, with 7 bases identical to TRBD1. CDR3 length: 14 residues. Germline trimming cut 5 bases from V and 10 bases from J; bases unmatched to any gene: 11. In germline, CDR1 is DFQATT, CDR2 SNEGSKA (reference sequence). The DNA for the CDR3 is TGCAGTGCTGATGACCGGGACAGTGGATCACCCCTCCACTTT. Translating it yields CSADDRDSGSPLHF.

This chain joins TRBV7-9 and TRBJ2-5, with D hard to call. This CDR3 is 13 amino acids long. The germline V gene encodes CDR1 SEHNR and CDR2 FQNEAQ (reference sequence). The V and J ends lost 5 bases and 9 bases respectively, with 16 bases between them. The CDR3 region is CASSVGSQESQYF. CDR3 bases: TGTGCCAGCAGCGTAGGGTCCCAAGAATCCCAGTACTTC.

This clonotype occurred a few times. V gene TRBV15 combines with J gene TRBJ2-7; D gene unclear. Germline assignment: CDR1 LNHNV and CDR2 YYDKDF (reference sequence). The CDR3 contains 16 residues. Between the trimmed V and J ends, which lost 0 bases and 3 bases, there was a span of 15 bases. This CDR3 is CATSRDSVGLLYEQYF. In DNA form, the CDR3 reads TGTGCCACCAGCAGAGATTCGGTAGGGCTCCTCTACGAGCAGTACTTC. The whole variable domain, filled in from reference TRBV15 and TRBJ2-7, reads DAMVIQNPRYQVTQFGKPVTLSCSQTLNHNVMYWYQQKSSQAPKLLFHYYDKDFNNEADTPDNFQSRRPNTSFCFLDIRSPGLGDTAMYLCATSRDSVGLLYEQYFGPGTRLTVT.

As DNA, the CDR3 is TGCAGTGCTAGAGATAGAGACCGGGGTAGCCCTGAAGCTTTCTTT. As protein: CSARDRDRGSPEAFF. The chain carries TRBV20-1 and TRBJ1-1; no definite D call. Trimming left V 0 bases short and J 6 bases short, with 17 bases between. Germline CDR1 is DFQATT and CDR2 is SNEGSKA (reference sequence). The CDR3 has 15 amino acids.

CDR3 nucleotides: TGCAGTGCTAGGGCTAGCGGGGGGGCAGGCCAAGAGACCCAGTACTTC. Amino acids: CSARASGGAGQETQYF. The chain combines TRBV20-1 with TRBJ2-5; 12 positions agree with TRBD2. Germline trimming cut 3 bases from V and 1 base from J; bases unmatched to any gene: 6. In germline, CDR1 is DFQATT, CDR2 SNEGSKA (reference sequence). This CDR3 is 16 amino acids long.

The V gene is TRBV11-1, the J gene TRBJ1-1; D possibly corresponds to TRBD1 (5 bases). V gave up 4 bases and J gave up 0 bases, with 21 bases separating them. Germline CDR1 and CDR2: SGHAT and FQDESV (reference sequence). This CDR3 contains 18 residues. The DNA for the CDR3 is TGTGCCAGCAGCTCCGTTGTTGTCAGGGCCACCATGAACACTGAAGCTTTCTTT. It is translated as CASSSVVVRATMNTEAFF.

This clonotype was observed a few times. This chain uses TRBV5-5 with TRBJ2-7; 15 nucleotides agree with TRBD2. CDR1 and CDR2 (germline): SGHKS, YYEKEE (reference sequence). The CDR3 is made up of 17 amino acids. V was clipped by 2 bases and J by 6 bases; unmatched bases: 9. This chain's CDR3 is CASSLSGLAGGLGEQYF. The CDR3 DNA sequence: TGTGCCAGCAGCTTATCGGGACTAGCGGGGGGTCTCGGCGAGCAGTACTTC. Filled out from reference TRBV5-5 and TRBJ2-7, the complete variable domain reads DAGVTQSPTHLIKTRGQQVTLRCSPISGHKSVSWYQQVLGQGPQFIFQYYEKEERGRGNFPDRFSARQFPNYSSELNVNALLLGDSALYLCASSLSGLAGGLGEQYFGPGTRLTVT.

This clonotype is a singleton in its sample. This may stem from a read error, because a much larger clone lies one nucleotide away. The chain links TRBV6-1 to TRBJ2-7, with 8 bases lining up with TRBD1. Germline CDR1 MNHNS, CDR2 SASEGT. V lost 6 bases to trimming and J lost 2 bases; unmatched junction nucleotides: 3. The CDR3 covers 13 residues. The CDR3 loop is CASRGTGPYEQYF. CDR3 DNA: TGTGCCAGCAGGGGGACAGGTCCCTACGAGCAGTACTTC.

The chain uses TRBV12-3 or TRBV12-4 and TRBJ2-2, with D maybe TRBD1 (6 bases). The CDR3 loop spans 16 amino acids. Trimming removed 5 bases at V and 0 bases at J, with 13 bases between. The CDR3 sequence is CASSPDSGANTGELFF. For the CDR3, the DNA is TGTGCCAGCAGTCCGGATTCAGGGGCGAACACCGGGGAGCTGTTTTTT.

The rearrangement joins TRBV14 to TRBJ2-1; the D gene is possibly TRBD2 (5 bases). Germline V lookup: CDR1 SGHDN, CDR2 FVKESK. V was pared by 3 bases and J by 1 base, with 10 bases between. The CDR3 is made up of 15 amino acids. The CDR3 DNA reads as TGTGCCAGCAGCCAGCCAGGCGGGTCCTACAATGAGCAGTTCTTC. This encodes CASSQPGGSYNEQFF.

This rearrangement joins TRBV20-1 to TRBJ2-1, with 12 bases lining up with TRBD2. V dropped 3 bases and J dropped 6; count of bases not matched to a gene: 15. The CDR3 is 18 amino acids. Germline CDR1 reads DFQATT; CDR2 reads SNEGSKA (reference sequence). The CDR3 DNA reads TGCAGTGCTAGTAGGGGTGCTAGCGGGAGGGGGGGCCGCAATGAGCAGTTCTTC. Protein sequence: CSASRGASGRGGRNEQFF.

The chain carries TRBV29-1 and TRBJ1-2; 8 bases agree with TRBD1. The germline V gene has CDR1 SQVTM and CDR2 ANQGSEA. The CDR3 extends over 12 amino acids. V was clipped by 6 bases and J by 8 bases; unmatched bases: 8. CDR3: CSVMGQVSGYTF. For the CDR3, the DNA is TGCAGCGTGATGGGACAGGTTAGCGGCTACACCTTC.

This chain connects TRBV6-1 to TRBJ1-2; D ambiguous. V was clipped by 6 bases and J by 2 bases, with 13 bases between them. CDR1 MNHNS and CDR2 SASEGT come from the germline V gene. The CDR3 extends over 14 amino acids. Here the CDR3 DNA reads TGTGCCAGCAGCAGCGGCGCAGGAAACTATGGCTACACCTTC. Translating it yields CASSSGAGNYGYTF.

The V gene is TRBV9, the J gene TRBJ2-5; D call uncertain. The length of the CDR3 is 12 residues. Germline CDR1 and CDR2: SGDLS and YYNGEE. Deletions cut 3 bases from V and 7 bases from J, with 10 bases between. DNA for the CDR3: TGTGCCAGCAGCGACATCCCGGGGACCCAGTACTTC. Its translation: CASSDIPGTQYF. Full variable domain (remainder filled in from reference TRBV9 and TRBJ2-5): DSGVTQTPKHLITATGQRVTLRCSPRSGDLSVYWYQQSLDQGLQFLIQYYNGEERAKGNILERFSAQQFPDLHSELNLSSLELGDSALYFCASSDIPGTQYFGPGTRLLVL.

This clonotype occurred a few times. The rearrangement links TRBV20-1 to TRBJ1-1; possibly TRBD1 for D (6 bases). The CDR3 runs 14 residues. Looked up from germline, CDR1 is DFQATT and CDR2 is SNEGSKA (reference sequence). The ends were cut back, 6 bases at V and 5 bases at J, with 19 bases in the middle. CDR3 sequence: CSAKPRGLSTEAFF. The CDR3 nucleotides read TGCAGTGCAAAGCCCCGGGGGCTGAGTACTGAAGCTTTCTTT.

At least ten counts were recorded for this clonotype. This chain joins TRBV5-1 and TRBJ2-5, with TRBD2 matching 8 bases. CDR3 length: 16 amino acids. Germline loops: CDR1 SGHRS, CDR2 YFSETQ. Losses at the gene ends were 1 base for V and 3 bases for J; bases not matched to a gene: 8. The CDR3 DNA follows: TGCGCCAGCAGCTTGTCCGGGACTAGGATGGAAGAGACCCAGTACTTC. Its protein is CASSLSGTRMEETQYF.

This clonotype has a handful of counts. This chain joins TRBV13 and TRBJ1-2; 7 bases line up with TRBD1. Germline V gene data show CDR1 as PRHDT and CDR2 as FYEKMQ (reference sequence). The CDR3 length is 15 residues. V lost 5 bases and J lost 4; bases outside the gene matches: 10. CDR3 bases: TGTGCCAGCAGCGGAGGGACACAGGGGTCCTATGGCTACACCTTC. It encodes CASSGGTQGSYGYTF.